This TCR beta chain comes out of a study of T cell repertoires in cytomegalovirus infection. CDR1 is SEHNR, CDR2 FQNEAQ, per germline (reference sequence). With V trimmed by 5 bases and J by 1 base, 2 bases remained unmatched. The CDR3 length is 14 residues. One entry per CDR3 protein, called by TCRdb with MiXCR from the reads. The profile shows more than 200,000 distinct CDR3 sequences, 9.1% of them singletons. Many counts were recorded for this clonotype. The sequence was obtained from a human donor in good health (CMV status not recorded). Some clones in this sample may be carry-over from other donors' samples. The chain links TRBV7-9 to TRBJ1-1, with 9 bases identical to TRBD1. The sequencing sample was made of PBMCs. CDR3 bases: TGTGCCAGCAGCCCGACAGGGGGGAACACTGAAGCTTTCTTT. This translates into CASSPTGGNTEAFF. Filled out from reference TRBV7-9 and TRBJ1-1, the complete variable domain reads DTGVSQNPRHKITKRGQNVTFRCDPISEHNRLYWYRQTLGQGPEFLTYFQNEAQLEKSRLLSDRFSAERPKGSFSTLEIQRTEQGDSAMYLCASSPTGGNTEAFFGQGTRLTVV.